This record concerns one T cell receptor beta chain sequence. Its cognate antigen is unknown. This record comes from a study of tissue T cells after allogeneic stem cell transplantation. Overall study: Several unmodified and three CD34-selected T-cell-depleted grafts went to graft-versus-host disease patients. Before transplant, recipient-origin PBMCs were collected in several GVHD patients. Several lines of graft-versus-host disease therapy were given to all patients, all with gastrointestinal involvement. The study's findings and limits: TCR repertoires tracked anatomic similarity, regardless of disease or transplant status.

Some clones are missing from TCRdb's copy, which holds only in-frame ones; the method was immunoSEQ multiplex PCR. The table has about 28,000 clones, over 75% seen once; the top ten hold about 3.7%. Unmatched junction bases numbered 2, after V lost 5 bases and J lost 1 base. Looked up from germline, CDR1 is SGHTA and CDR2 is FQGTGA. This CDR3 contains 14 residues. The sequence was obtained from a woman aged 18 to 49 who later had graft-versus-host disease after an allogeneic stem cell transplant. The input for sequencing was blood, taken before transplantation. The V and J genes are TRBV7-3 and TRBJ2-3; TRBD2 agrees at 8 bases. In DNA, the CDR3 is TGTGCCAGCAGCCAACTAGCGGGCACAGATACGCAGTATTTT. It specifies CASSQLAGTDTQYF.